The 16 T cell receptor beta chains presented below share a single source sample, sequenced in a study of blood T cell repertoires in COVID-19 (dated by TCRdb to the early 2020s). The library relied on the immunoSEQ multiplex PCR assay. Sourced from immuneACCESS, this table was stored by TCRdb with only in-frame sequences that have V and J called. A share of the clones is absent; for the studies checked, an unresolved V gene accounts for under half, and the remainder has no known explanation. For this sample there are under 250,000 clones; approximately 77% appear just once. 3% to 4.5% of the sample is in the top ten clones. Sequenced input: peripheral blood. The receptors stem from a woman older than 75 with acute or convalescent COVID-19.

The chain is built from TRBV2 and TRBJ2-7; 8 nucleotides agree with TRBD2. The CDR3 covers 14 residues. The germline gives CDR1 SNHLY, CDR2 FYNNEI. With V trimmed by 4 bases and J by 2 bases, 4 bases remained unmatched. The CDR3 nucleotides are TGTGCCAGCAGTGTGCGGGGGGCCCCCTACGAGCAGTACTTC. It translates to CASSVRGAPYEQYF.

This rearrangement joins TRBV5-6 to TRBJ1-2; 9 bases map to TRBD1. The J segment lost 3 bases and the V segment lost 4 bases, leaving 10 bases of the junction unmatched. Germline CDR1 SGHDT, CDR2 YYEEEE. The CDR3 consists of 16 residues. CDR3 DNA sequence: TGTGCCAGCAGCACGGACAGGGGATCTGAGTACTATGGCTACACCTTC. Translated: CASSTDRGSEYYGYTF.

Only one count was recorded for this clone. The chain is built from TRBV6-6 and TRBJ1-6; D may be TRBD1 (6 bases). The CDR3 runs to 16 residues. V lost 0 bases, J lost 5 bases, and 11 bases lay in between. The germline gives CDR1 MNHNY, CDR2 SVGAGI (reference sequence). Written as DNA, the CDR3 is TGTGCCAGCAGTTACTCGACAGGCGTCGATAATTCACCCCTCCACTTT. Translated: CASSYSTGVDNSPLHF.

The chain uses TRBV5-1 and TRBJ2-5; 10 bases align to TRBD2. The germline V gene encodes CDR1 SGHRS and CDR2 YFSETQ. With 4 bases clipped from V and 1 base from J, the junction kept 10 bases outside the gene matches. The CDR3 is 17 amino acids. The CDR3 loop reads CASSPGVAGGLQETQYF. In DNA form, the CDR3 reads TGCGCCAGCAGCCCCGGAGTAGCGGGGGGCCTCCAAGAGACCCAGTACTTC.

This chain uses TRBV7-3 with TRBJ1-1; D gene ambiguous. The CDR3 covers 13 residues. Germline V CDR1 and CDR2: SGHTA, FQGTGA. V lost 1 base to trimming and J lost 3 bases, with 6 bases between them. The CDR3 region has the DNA TGTGCCAGCAGCTTAATTAGAGACACTGAAGCTTTCTTT. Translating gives CASSLIRDTEAFF. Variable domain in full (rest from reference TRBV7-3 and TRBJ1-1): GAGVSQTPSNKVTEKGKYVELRCDPISGHTALYWYRQSLGQGPEFLIYFQGTGAADDSGLPNDRFFAVRPEGSVSTLKIQRTERGDSAVYLCASSLIRDTEAFFGQGTRLTVV.

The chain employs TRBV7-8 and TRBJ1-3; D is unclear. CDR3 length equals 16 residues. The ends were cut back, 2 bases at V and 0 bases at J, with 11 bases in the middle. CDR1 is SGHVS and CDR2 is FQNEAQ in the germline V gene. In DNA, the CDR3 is TGTGCCAGCAGCTTAATCGGGATAACCTCTGGAAACACCATATATTTT. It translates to CASSLIGITSGNTIYF.

CDR3 in DNA: TGTGCCAGTAGTACTAGCGGATACGGAGAGACCCAGTACTTC. Translating it yields CASSTSGYGETQYF. The chain joins TRBV19 to TRBJ2-5, with TRBD2 matching over 7 bases. Germline CDR1 reads LNHDA; CDR2 reads SQIVND (reference sequence). With 4 bases clipped from V and 4 bases from J, the junction kept 6 bases outside the gene matches. The CDR3 has 14 amino acids.

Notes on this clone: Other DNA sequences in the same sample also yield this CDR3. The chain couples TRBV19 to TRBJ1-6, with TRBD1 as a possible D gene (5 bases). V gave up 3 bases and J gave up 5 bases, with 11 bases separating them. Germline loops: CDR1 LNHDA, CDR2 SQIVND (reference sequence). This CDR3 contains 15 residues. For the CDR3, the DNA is TGTGCCAGTAGTATCGGGACGGGAGATAATTCACCCCTCCACTTT. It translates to CASSIGTGDNSPLHF.

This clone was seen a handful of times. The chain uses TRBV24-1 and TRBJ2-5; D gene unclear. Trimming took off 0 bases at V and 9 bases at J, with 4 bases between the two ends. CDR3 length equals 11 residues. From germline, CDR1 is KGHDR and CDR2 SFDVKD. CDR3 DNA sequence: TGTGCCACCAGTGATTTGCGGTCCCAGTACTTC. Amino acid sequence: CATSDLRSQYF.

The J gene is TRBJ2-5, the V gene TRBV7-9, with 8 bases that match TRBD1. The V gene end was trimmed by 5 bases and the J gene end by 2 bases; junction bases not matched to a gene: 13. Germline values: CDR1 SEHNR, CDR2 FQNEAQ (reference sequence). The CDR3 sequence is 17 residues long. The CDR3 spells CASSRNEGDRRQETQYF. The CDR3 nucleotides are TGTGCCAGCAGCCGGAATGAAGGGGACAGGCGACAAGAGACCCAGTACTTC.

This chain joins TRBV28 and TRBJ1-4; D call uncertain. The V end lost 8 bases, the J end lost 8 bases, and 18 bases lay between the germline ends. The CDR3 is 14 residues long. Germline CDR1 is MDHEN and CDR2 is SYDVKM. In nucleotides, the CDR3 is TGTGCCAGCGGGAGACCGGTTTCGGGGGAAAAACTGTTTTTT. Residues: CASGRPVSGEKLFF.

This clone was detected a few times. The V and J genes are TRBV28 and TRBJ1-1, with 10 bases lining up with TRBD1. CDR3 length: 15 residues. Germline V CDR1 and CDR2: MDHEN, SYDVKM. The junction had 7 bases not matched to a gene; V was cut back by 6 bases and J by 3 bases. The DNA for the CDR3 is TGTGCCAGCAGCCGACAGGGGGCGGGAGACACTGAAGCTTTCTTT. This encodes CASSRQGAGDTEAFF.

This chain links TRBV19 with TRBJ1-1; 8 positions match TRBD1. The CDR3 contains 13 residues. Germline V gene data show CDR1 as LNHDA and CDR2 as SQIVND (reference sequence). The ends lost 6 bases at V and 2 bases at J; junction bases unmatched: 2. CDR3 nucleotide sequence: TGTGCCAGTAGGGGGACAGGCAACACTGAAGCTTTCTTT. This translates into CASRGTGNTEAFF.

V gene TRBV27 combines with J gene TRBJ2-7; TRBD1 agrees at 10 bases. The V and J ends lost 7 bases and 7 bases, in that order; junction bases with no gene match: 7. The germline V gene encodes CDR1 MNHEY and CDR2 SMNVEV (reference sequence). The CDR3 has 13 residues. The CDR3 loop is CASTRQGAWEQYF. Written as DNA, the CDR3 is TGTGCCAGCACAAGACAGGGGGCTTGGGAGCAGTACTTC.

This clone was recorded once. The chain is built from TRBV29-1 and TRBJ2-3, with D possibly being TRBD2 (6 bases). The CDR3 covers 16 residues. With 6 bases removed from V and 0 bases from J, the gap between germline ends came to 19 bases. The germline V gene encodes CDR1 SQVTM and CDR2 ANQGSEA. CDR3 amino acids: CSVVEPGVTSTDTQYF. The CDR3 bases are TGCAGCGTCGTTGAACCGGGGGTGACTAGCACAGATACGCAGTATTTT.

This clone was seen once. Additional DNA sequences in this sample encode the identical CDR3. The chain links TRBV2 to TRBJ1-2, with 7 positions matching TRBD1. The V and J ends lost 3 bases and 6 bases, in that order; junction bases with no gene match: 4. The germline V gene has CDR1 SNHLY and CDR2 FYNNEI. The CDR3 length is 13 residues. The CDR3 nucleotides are TGTGCCAGCAGTGATAGGGGGCGGGATGGCTACACCTTC. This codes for CASSDRGRDGYTF.